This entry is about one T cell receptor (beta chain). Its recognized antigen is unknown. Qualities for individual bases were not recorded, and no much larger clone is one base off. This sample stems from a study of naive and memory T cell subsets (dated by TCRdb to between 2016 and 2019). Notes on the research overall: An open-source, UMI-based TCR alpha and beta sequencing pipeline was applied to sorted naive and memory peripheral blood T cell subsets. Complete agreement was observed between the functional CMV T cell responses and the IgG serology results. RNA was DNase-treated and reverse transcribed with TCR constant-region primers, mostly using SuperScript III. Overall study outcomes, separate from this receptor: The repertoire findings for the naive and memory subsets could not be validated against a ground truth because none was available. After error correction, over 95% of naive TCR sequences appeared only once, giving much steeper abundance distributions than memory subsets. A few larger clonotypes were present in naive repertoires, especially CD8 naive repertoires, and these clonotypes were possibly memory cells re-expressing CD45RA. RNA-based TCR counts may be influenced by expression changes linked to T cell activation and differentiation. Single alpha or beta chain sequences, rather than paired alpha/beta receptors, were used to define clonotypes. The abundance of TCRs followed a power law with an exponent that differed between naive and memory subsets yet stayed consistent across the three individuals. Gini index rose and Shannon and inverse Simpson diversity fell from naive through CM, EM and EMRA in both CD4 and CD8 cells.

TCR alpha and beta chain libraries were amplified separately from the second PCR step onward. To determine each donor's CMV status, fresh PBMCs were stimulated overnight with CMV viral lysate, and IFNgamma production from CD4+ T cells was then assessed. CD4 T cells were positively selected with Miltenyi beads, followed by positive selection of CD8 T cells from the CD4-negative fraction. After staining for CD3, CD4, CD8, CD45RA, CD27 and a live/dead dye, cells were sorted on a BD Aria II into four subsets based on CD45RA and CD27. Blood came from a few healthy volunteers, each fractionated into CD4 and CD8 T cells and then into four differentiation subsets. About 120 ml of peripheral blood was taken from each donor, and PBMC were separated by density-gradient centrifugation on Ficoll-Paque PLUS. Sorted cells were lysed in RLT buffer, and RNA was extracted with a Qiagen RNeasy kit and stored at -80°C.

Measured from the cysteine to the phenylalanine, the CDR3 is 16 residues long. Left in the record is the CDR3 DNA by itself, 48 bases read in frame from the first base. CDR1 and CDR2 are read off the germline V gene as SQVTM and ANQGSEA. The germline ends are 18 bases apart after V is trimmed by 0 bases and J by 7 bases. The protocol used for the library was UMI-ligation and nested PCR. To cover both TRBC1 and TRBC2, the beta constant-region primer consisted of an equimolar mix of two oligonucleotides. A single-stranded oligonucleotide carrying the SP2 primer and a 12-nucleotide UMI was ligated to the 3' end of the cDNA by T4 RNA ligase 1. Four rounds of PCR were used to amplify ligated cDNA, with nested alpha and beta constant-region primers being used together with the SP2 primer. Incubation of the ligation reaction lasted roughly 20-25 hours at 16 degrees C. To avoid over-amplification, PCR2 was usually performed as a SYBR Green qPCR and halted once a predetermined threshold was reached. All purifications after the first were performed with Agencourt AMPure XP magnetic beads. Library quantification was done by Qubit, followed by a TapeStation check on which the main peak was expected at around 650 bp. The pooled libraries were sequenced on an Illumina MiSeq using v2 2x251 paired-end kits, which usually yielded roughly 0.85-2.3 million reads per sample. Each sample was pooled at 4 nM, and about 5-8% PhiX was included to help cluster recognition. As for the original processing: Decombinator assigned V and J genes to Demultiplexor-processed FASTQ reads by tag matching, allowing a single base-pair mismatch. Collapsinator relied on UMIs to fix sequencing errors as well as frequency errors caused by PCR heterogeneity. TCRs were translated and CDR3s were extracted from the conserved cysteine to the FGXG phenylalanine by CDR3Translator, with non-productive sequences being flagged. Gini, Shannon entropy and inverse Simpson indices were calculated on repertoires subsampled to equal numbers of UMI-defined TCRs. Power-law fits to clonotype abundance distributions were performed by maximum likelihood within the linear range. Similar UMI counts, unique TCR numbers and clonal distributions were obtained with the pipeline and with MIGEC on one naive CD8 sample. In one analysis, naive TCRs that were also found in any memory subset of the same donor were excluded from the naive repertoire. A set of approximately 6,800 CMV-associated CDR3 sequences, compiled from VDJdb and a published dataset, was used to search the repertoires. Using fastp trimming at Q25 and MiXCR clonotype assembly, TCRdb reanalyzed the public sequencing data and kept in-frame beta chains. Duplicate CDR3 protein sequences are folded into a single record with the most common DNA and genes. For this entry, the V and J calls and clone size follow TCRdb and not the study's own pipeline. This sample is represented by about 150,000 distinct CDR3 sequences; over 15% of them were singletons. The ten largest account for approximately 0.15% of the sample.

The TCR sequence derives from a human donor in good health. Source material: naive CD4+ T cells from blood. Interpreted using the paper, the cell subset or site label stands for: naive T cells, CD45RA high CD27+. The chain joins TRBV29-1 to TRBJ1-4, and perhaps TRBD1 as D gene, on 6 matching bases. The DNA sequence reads TGCAGCGTTGAAGACGAAGGAGGCAGGGGAGGTGAAAAACTGTTTTTT. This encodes CSVEDEGGRGGEKLFF.